Shown below are 9 T cell receptor beta chains from a single sample sequenced in a study of spatial heterogeneity in lung cancer. Using its own MiXCR run on the 5' RACE reads, TCRdb lists one record per CDR3 protein. The sample includes more than 95,000 distinct CDR3 sequences, more than 10% of them seen just once. Time point of the sample: blood at routine non-recurrence follow-up after resection. Tumor, nontumor lung or frozen PBMC supplied whole RNA that was sequenced unsorted. The sample in question was PBMCs, obtained at follow-up. These receptor sequences come from a male donor with early-stage non-small cell lung cancer.

In its sample, this clonotype was seen many times. The chain is built from TRBV28 and TRBJ2-3, with D unclear. Trimming removed 8 bases from V and 2 bases from J, with 14 bases in between. The CDR3 has 14 amino acids. Germline-derived CDR1 and CDR2 are MDHEN and SYDVKM. Here the CDR3 DNA reads TGTGCCAGCCATATGGGCCAGAACACAGATACGCAGTATTTT. Its translation is CASHMGQNTDTQYF.

This clonotype has at least ten counts. The genes are TRBV29-1 and TRBJ2-5; D perhaps matches TRBD1 (6 bases). This CDR3 is 12 amino acids long. Trimming left V 5 bases short and J 2 bases short, with 9 bases between. Germline-derived CDR1 and CDR2 are SQVTM and ANQGSEA. The CDR3 spells CSVTGTQETQYF. The CDR3 DNA sequence: TGCAGCGTTACAGGGACACAAGAGACCCAGTACTTC.

This clonotype was seen more than once but under ten times. The V gene is TRBV7-8, the J gene TRBJ2-5; the D gene is possibly TRBD1 (6 bases). In germline, CDR1 is SGHVS, CDR2 FQNEAQ. The CDR3 contains 15 residues. With 5 bases removed from V and 5 bases from J, the gap between germline ends came to 18 bases. The CDR3: CASSTRTAPSETQYF. The DNA for the CDR3 is TGTGCCAGCAGCACGCGGACAGCCCCAAGTGAGACCCAGTACTTC.

This clonotype was detected ten times or more. The chain has TRBV4-2 and TRBJ2-3; 9 bases are shared with TRBD1. Per the germline V gene, CDR1 is LGHNA and CDR2 is YNFKEQ. After removal of 3 bases from V and 3 bases from J, the junction contained 4 bases not matched to a gene. CDR3 size: 15 residues. The CDR3 region is CASSQDRGGTDTQYF. The CDR3 region has the DNA TGTGCCAGCAGCCAGGACAGGGGTGGTACAGATACGCAGTATTTT.

This clonotype was found many times. The chain employs TRBV7-2 and TRBJ1-3; 7 bases align to TRBD1. This CDR3 comprises 18 residues. V was pared by 4 bases and J by 0 bases, with 12 bases of the junction left unmatched. The germline V gene encodes CDR1 SGHTA and CDR2 FQGNSA. The CDR3 sequence is CASSSDPTGPFSGNTIYF. In nucleotides, the CDR3 is TGTGCCAGCAGCTCAGACCCGACAGGGCCCTTCTCTGGAAACACCATATATTTT.

This clonotype was found a few times. V and J are TRBV11-3 and TRBJ1-1; D remains unclear. Trimming shortened V by 3 bases and J by 4 bases, and 12 bases separated the two germline ends. The V gene's germline CDR1 is SGHNT and CDR2 YENEEA. This CDR3 contains 14 residues. CDR3 DNA: TGTGCCAGCAGCTTGGGGTGGGTGGTCACTGAAGCTTTCTTT. Protein product: CASSLGWVVTEAFF.

The V and J genes are TRBV5-1 and TRBJ2-5; 9 positions match TRBD1. After removal of 1 base from V and 1 base from J, the junction contained 5 bases not matched to a gene. CDR1 is SGHRS and CDR2 is YFSETQ in the germline V gene. This CDR3 has 16 amino acids. For the CDR3, the DNA is TGCGCCAGCAGCTTGAAACAGGGGGCCCTCCAAGAGACCCAGTACTTC. Its protein product is CASSLKQGALQETQYF.

Ten or more counts support this clonotype. The V call is TRBV29-1, the J call TRBJ2-3; no clear D gene. Germline assignment: CDR1 SQVTM and CDR2 ANQGSEA. The CDR3 is 16 amino acids. Trimming took off 3 bases at V and 2 bases at J, with 18 bases between the two ends. DNA of the CDR3: TGCAGCGTTGACCCACCAGGACGGAGTACCACAGATACGCAGTATTTT. Translated, it gives CSVDPPGRSTTDTQYF.

This clonotype has at least ten counts. The V and J genes are TRBV29-1 and TRBJ2-1; D not resolved. The CDR3 totals 10 residues. Per germline, CDR1 SQVTM and CDR2 ANQGSEA. V lost 4 bases and J lost 11, with 9 bases in between. CDR3 region: CSVVILQQFF. The CDR3 nucleotides read TGCAGCGTTGTAATTCTTCAGCAGTTCTTC.